This TCR beta chain was identified during a study of T cells in Graves' hyperthyroidism and ophthalmopathy. Whole-study results and caveats: Ophthalmopathy was distinguished from stable hyperthyroidism by 13 V-J signatures. Clonotypes that were expanded in thyroid above 0.001 mostly appeared in blood too.

Newly diagnosed patients aged 18 to 65 had hyperthyroidism of under 2 months' duration. On this clonotype: As yet, its antigen is unknown.

TCR beta CDR3 sequences were amplified from RNA transcripts. The HTBI set primed first-round TCR CDR3 RT-PCR. TCRdb passed the multiplex PCR reads through MiXCR, listing each CDR3 protein once. The data hold approximately 370,000 distinct CDR3 sequences, with roughly 15% observed a single time. V lost 1 base and J lost 7, with 13 bases in between. This CDR3 region has 15 residues. The germline V gene encodes CDR1 MNHEY and CDR2 SMNVEV (reference sequence). Specimen: blood. V usage is TRBV27 and J usage is TRBJ1-4, with D possibly being TRBD1 (5 bases). The sequence derives from a woman in her 30s with Graves' hyperthyroidism that later progressed to Graves' ophthalmopathy. The CDR3 nucleotides read TGTGCCAGCAGTTTATTTGGGACGGGGGGTGAAAAACTGTTTTTT. As protein: CASSLFGTGGEKLFF.